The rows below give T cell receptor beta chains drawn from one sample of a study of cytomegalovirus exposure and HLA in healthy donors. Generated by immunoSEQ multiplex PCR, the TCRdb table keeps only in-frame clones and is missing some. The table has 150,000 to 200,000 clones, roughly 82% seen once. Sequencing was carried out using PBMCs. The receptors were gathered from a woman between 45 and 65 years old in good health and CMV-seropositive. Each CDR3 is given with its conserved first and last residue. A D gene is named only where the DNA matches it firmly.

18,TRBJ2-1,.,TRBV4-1,CASSQGGGLGGSYNEQFF
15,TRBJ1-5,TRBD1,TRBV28,CASSLPTGGDQPQHF
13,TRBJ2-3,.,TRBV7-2,CASSLYNGDTQYF
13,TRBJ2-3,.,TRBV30,CAWNRLGTDTQYF
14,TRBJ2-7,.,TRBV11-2,CASSSRRGVDEQYF
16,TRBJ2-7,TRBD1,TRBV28,CASSSPRDRGTYEQYF
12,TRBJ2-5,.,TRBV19,CASSRGQETQYF
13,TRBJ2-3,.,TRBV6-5,CASRRGAEDTQYF
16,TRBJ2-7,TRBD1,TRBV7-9,CASSSGVGTDSYEQYF
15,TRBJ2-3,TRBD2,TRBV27,CASSLGLAGGRTQYF
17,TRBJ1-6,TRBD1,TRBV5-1,CASSPSFGQGENSPLHF
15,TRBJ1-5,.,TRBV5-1,CASSLDGQSNQPQHF
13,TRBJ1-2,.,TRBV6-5,CASSYSGTGSATF
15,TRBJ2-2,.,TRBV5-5,CASSLGGSVTGELFF
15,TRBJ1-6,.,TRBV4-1,CASSQAEGRNSPLHF
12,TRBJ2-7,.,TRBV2,CASRSDQYEQYF
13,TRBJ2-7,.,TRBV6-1,CASSEAWANEQYF
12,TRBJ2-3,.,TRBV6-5,CASRRASDTQYF
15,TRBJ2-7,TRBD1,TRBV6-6,CASSYSGTGSYEQYF
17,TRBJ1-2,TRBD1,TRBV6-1,CASREPGQGALPYGYTF